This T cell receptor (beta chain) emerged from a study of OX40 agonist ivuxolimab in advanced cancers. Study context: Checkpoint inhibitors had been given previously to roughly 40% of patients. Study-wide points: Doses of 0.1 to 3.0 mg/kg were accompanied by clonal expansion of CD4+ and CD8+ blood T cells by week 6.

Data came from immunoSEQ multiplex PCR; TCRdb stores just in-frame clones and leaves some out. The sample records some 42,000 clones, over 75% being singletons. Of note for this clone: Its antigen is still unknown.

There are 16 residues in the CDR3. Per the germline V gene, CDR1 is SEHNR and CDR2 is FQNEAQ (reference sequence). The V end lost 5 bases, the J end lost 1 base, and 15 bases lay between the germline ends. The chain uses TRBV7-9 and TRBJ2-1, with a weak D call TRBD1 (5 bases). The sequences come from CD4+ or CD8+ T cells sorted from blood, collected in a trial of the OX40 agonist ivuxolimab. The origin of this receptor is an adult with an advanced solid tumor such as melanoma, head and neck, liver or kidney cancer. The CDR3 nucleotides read TGTGCCAGCAGCCTTCTCAGGGTGGAGTCCTACAATGAGCAGTTCTTC. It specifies CASSLLRVESYNEQFF.